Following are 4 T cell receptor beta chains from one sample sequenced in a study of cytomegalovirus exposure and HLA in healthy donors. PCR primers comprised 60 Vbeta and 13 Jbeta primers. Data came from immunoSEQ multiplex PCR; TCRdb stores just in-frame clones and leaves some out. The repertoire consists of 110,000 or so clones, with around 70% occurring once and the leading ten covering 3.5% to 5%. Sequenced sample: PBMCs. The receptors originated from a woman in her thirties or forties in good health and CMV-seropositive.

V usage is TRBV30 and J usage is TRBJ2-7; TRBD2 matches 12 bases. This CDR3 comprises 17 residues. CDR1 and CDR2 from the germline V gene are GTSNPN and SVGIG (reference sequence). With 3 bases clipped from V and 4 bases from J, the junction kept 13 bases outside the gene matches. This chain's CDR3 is CAWSWGGSSGRGYEQYF. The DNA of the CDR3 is TGTGCCTGGAGCTGGGGAGGGTCTAGCGGGAGGGGGTACGAGCAGTACTTC.

The CDR3 DNA reads TGTGCCAGCAGCAGGACTAGCGGGACCCGCACAGATACGCAGTATTTT. It encodes CASSRTSGTRTDTQYF. This chain connects TRBV21-1 to TRBJ2-3; the table calls TRBD2, which could not be checked here. TRBV21-1 is annotated as a pseudogene. This CDR3 spans 16 amino acids.

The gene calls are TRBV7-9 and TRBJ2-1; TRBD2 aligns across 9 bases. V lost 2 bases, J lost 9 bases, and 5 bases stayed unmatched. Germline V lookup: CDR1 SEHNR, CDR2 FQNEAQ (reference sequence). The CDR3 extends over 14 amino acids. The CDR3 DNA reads TGTGCCAGCAGCTTAACGACTAGCGGACGTGAGCAGTTCTTC. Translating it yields CASSLTTSGREQFF.

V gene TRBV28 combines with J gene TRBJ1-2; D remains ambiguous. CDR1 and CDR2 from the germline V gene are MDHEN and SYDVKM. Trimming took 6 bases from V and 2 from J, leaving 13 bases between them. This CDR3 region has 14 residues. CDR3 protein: CASSHGRLNYGYTF. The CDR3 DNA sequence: TGTGCCAGCAGCCATGGGAGACTAAACTATGGCTACACCTTC.